These 30 T cell receptor beta chains share one sample of origin, sequenced in a study of regulatory T cells in long-lasting Graves disease. Time point of the sample: newly diagnosed GD, antithyroid drugs for less than 3 months. Researchers made the TCR library from RNA that was extracted from PBMCs. Investigators prepared the TCR beta libraries by applying iRepertoire HTBI primers and Arm-PCR of CDR3 regions. TCRdb passed the multiplex PCR reads through MiXCR, listing each CDR3 protein once. The table includes 450,000 to 700,000 distinct CDR3 sequences, roughly 14% detected once. The data were also submitted as part of a second study, on T cells in Graves' hyperthyroidism and ophthalmopathy.

Sequencing was performed on peripheral blood mononuclear cells (PBMCs), taken at new diagnosis, from a patient treated with antithyroid drugs. These receptors all stem from a man aged 30 to 39 with Graves disease.

As regards this clonotype: A read error is possible here, since a much larger clone lies one base away. The chain joins TRBV20-1 to TRBJ2-7, with D tentatively TRBD1 or TRBD2 (6 bases each). Germline-derived CDR1 and CDR2 are DFQATT and SNEGSKA (reference sequence). V was trimmed by 0 bases and J by 9 bases, leaving 18 bases between them. This CDR3 comprises 14 residues. CDR3 bases: TGCAGTGCTAGAGATATTCCGGGGGCGCGGGGGCAGTACTTC. Residues: CSARDIPGARGQYF.

This clonotype was detected ten times or more. The chain carries TRBV12-3 or TRBV12-4 and TRBJ2-1; TRBD2 matches at 8 bases. V was pared by 8 bases and J by 5 bases, with 11 bases of the junction left unmatched. CDR3 length: 15 amino acids. The CDR3 protein is CASVVSLADDNEQFF. The CDR3 DNA sequence: TGTGCCAGCGTGGTTTCACTAGCGGACGACAATGAGCAGTTCTTC.

As to this clonotype: One junction end does not reproduce the germline sequence, and a read error may be involved. The chain combines TRBV7-2 with TRBJ2-1; maybe TRBD1 (6 bases). CDR1 SGHTA and CDR2 FQGNSA come from the germline V gene. The CDR3 runs to 14 residues. CDR3 sequence (DNA): TGTGCCAGCAGGCCCACAGGGTACCGAGAGACCCGGTACTTC. This sequence encodes CASRPTGYRETRYF.

This clonotype was counted ten times or more. The chain has TRBV7-2 and TRBJ2-3; D not certain. Per the germline V gene, CDR1 is SGHTA and CDR2 is FQGNSA. The ends were cut back, 3 bases at V and 0 bases at J, with 7 bases in the middle. CDR3 length: 14 amino acids. The CDR3 region has the DNA TGTGCCAGCAGCTTTTACCGGAGCACAGATACGCAGTATTTT. Translating gives CASSFYRSTDTQYF.

This clonotype was recorded at least ten times. An end of the junction does not agree with germline; a read error may underlie this. CDR3 region: CASSLAGELTDTQYF. CDR3 DNA: TGTGCCAGCAGTCTAGCGGGTGAACTCACAGATACGCAGTATTTT. The chain recombines TRBV12-3 or TRBV12-4 with TRBJ2-3; TRBD2 matches at 8 bases. This CDR3 has 15 amino acids.

This clonotype came up many times. This chain links TRBV7-9 with TRBJ2-1; D gene unclear. The CDR3 covers 14 residues. The ends were cut back, 3 bases at V and 6 bases at J, with 12 bases in the middle. Germline V CDR1 and CDR2: SEHNR, FQNEAQ (reference sequence). CDR3 sequence: CASSFAGTGNEQFF. The CDR3 region has the DNA TGTGCCAGCAGCTTTGCAGGTACCGGCAATGAGCAGTTCTTC.

In the case of this clonotype: The conserved final phenylalanine or tryptophan is absent from the CDR3, which likely points to a read error. The chain has TRBV27 and TRBJ2-3; TRBD2 aligns across 8 bases. The CDR3 totals 14 residues. In germline, CDR1 is MNHEY, CDR2 SMNVEV (reference sequence). V was clipped by 0 bases and J by 7 bases; unmatched bases: 3. As DNA, the CDR3 is TGTGCCAGCAGTTTATCCGCTAGCGGGTATACGCAGTATCTT. Its translation is CASSLSASGYTQYL.

The J gene is TRBJ2-3, the V gene TRBV12-3 or TRBV12-4; 11 bases are shared with TRBD1. The CDR3 consists of 14 residues. Unmatched junction bases numbered 4, after V lost 3 bases and J lost 8 bases. This CDR3 is CASSFGTGGTTQYF. The DNA for the CDR3 is TGTGCCAGCAGTTTCGGGACAGGGGGTACTACGCAGTATTTT.

The chain recombines TRBV7-2 with TRBJ2-2, with 9 bases lining up with TRBD1. The CDR3 contains 16 residues. Per the germline V gene, CDR1 is SGHTA and CDR2 is FQGNSA. V shed 6 bases and J 2 bases; nucleotides not matched to a gene: 7. The CDR3 loop reads CASRIGTGFNTGELFF. In DNA form, the CDR3 reads TGTGCCAGCAGAATAGGGACAGGGTTTAACACCGGGGAGCTGTTTTTT.

V is TRBV6-1 and J is TRBJ1-6, with 8 nucleotides matching TRBD1. This CDR3 comprises 14 residues. Germline lookup yields CDR1 MNHNS and CDR2 SASEGT. The trim removed 7 bases at V and 11 bases at J, leaving 10 bases unmatched. As DNA, the CDR3 is TGTGCCAGCACCGACAGCTTCAGGGGGCCACCCCTCCACTTT. Its translation is CASTDSFRGPPLHF.

The V and J genes are TRBV7-2 and TRBJ2-1; tentatively, D is TRBD2 (6 bases). The germline gives CDR1 SGHTA, CDR2 FQGNSA. The CDR3 has 17 amino acids. The germline V and J ends were trimmed by 2 bases and 8 bases, with 22 bases remaining between them. In DNA, the CDR3 is TGTGCCAGCAGCTTAATGTCAGGAGGACTAATTGGCGATGAGCAGTTCTTC. It yields the protein CASSLMSGGLIGDEQFF.

This clonotype was seen ten or more times. The genes are TRBV10-3 and TRBJ1-1; TRBD1 matches 10 bases. Germline trimming cut 4 bases from V and 1 base from J; bases unmatched to any gene: 6. The germline V gene encodes CDR1 ENHRY and CDR2 SYGVKD. The CDR3 totals 16 residues. The CDR3 bases are TGTGCCATCAGTGGGGGGACAGGGGCAAGGAACACTGAAGCTTTCTTT. Translating gives CAISGGTGARNTEAFF.

This clonotype turned up a few times. The chain carries TRBV20-1 and TRBJ2-3; D may be TRBD1 or TRBD2 (5 bases each). CDR1 is DFQATT and CDR2 is SNEGSKA in the germline V gene (reference sequence). The CDR3 consists of 13 residues. The germline V and J ends were trimmed by 5 bases and 2 bases, with 11 bases remaining between them. CDR3 nucleotide sequence: TGCAGTGCTGGGACGGAAAACACAGATACGCAGTATTTT. Its protein is CSAGTENTDTQYF.

A remark on this clonotype: A read error is possible here, since a much larger clone lies one base away. This rearrangement joins TRBV18 to TRBJ1-2, with D perhaps matching TRBD1 (5 bases). Germline V gene data show CDR1 as KGHSH and CDR2 as LQKENI. V was cut by 1 base and J by 8 bases, with 14 bases left in between. CDR3 length: 14 residues. CDR3 coding DNA: TGTGCCAGCTCACCACGGGAGGGGAGAAAGGGCTACACCTTC. Protein sequence: CASSPREGRKGYTF. Supplemented by reference TRBV18 and TRBJ1-2, the full variable domain reads NAGVMQNPRHLVRRRGQEARLRCSPMKGHSHVYWYRQLPEEGLKFMVYLQKENIIDESGMPKERFSAEFPKEGPSILRIQQVVRGDSAAYFCASSPREGRKGYTFGSGTRLTVV.

At least ten counts were recorded for this clonotype. The genes are TRBV28 and TRBJ1-1, with D possibly being TRBD1 (6 bases). V shed 5 bases and J shed 1 base, with 20 bases lying between them. The germline V gene encodes CDR1 MDHEN and CDR2 SYDVKM. CDR3 size: 17 residues. The CDR3 sequence: CASSRGWGQGGNTEAFF. In nucleotides, the CDR3 is TGTGCCAGCAGTCGCGGGTGGGGGCAGGGCGGGAACACTGAAGCTTTCTTT.

This clonotype was seen repeatedly, ten times or more. V and J are TRBV12-3 or TRBV12-4 and TRBJ2-1, with D maybe TRBD2 (6 bases). Deletions cut 6 bases from V and 2 bases from J, with 14 bases between. CDR3 length: 15 residues. The CDR3 nucleotides read TGTGCCAGCAGCGCGGCTAGCGACGCCTACAATGAGCAGTTCTTC. It codes for CASSAASDAYNEQFF.

This clonotype has ten or more counts. This chain uses TRBV20-1 with TRBJ1-1; a weak D match, TRBD1 (5 bases). Germline CDR1 DFQATT, CDR2 SNEGSKA (reference sequence). This CDR3 has 12 amino acids. V lost 2 bases to trimming and J lost 4 bases, with 8 bases between them. For the CDR3, the DNA is TGCAGTGCTAGACAGGGCGGCACTGAAGCTTTCTTT. This encodes CSARQGGTEAFF.

V and J are TRBV29-1 and TRBJ2-1; 7 nucleotides match TRBD1. Germline V CDR1 and CDR2: SQVTM, ANQGSEA. V lost 7 bases and J lost 6; bases outside the gene matches: 9. The CDR3 sequence is 13 residues long. CDR3 in DNA: TGCAGCGGGGACAGTCCCCAGGGCAATGAGCAGTTCTTC. Translation gives CSGDSPQGNEQFF.

Comments on this clonotype: Given the absence of the conserved phenylalanine or tryptophan at the CDR3 end, a read error is likely. The chain is built from TRBV30 and TRBJ1-1; D remains ambiguous. V was shortened by 4 bases and J by 3 bases, with 6 bases between the two germline ends. Germline-derived CDR1 and CDR2 are GTSNPN and SVGIG (reference sequence). This CDR3 region has 11 residues. As DNA, the CDR3 is TGTGCCTGGACCGAATACACTGAAGCTTTCTCT. Translated, it gives CAWTEYTEAFS.

The table lists this clonotype with a few counts. The V call is TRBV20-1, the J call TRBJ1-3; the D gene is possibly TRBD1 (5 bases). The CDR3 runs to 13 residues. The germline V and J ends were trimmed by 6 bases and 7 bases, with 16 bases remaining between them. CDR1 is DFQATT, CDR2 SNEGSKA, per germline (reference sequence). The CDR3 DNA is TGCAGTGCACAGGACCAAGTCGGTAACACCATATATTTT. It translates to CSAQDQVGNTIYF.

The chain combines TRBV6-9 with TRBJ2-1; TRBD2 aligns across 8 bases. The CDR3 runs to 12 residues. Germline V lookup: CDR1 MNHGY, CDR2 SVAAGI. Trimming took 4 bases from V and 9 from J; bases not matched to a gene: 2. CDR3 region: CASSSTSGEQFF. DNA of the CDR3: TGTGCCAGCAGTTCCACTAGCGGTGAGCAGTTCTTC.

Only a few counts were recorded for this clonotype. V usage is TRBV20-1 and J usage is TRBJ2-5; D assignment may be TRBD1 or TRBD2 (5 bases each). Germline CDR1 DFQATT, CDR2 SNEGSKA (reference sequence). Trimming cost V 3 bases and J 2 bases, with 13 bases left between them. The CDR3 is 14 residues long. This CDR3 reads CSASRGRRQETQYF. In DNA, the CDR3 is TGCAGTGCTAGTAGGGGACGAAGACAAGAGACCCAGTACTTC.

This clonotype was counted ten times or more. J is TRBJ2-2 and V is TRBV12-3 or TRBV12-4; tentatively, D is TRBD1 (9 bases). The CDR3 covers 21 residues. V lost 7 bases and J 1 base, leaving 31 bases between the germline ends. The CDR3 sequence: CASTFQQGANIAGRNTGELFF. CDR3 sequence (DNA): TGTGCCAGCACGTTCCAACAGGGGGCGAACATAGCGGGGCGGAACACCGGGGAGCTGTTTTTT.

This clonotype has at least ten counts. The V gene is TRBV29-1, the J gene TRBJ2-3, with 8 positions matching TRBD2. CDR3 length: 15 residues. Trimming cost V 0 bases and J 6 bases; bases outside gene matches: 8. Germline V gene data show CDR1 as SQVTM and CDR2 as ANQGSEA. The CDR3 coding sequence is TGCAGCGTTGAAGATAGACCGGGAGGGCAGGATACGCAGTATTTT. This encodes CSVEDRPGGQDTQYF.

This sequence joins TRBV5-1 and TRBJ2-1; 12 bases fit TRBD2. V lost 7 bases, J lost 9 bases, and 14 bases stayed unmatched. Per the germline V gene, CDR1 is SGHRS and CDR2 is YFSETQ. This CDR3 is built from 16 residues. The CDR3 DNA reads as TGCGCCAGCCCATCCACGCCTAGCGGGAGGGCGGGTGAGCAGTTCTTC. It encodes CASPSTPSGRAGEQFF.

This clonotype was counted at least ten times. The chain links TRBV14 to TRBJ2-3; D gene ambiguous. The ends were cut back, 0 bases at V and 5 bases at J, with 12 bases in the middle. There are 15 residues in the CDR3. Looked up from germline, CDR1 is SGHDN and CDR2 is FVKESK. The CDR3 DNA reads TGTGCCAGCAGCCAAGAAATTGGGTGGGGAGATACGCAGTATTTT. It codes for CASSQEIGWGDTQYF.

This clonotype appeared many times. The V gene is TRBV20-1, the J gene TRBJ2-1, with a tentative D call TRBD2 (6 bases). V lost 3 bases and J lost 6, with 15 bases in between. The CDR3 loop spans 14 amino acids. The germline gives CDR1 DFQATT, CDR2 SNEGSKA (reference sequence). The CDR3 here is CSARGWGVGNEQFF. In nucleotides, the CDR3 is TGCAGTGCTAGGGGTTGGGGGGTGGGCAATGAGCAGTTCTTC.

Turning to this clonotype: At one of its ends the junction is not consistent with the germline gene, which may arise from a read error. The V and J genes are TRBV18 and TRBJ2-3; D possibly corresponds to TRBD2 (5 bases). Germline loops: CDR1 KGHSH, CDR2 LQKENI. The CDR3 contains 16 residues. The CDR3, as DNA: TGTGCCAGCTCCCTTACCCGGACTGGTTTCACAGATACGCGGTATTTT. It translates to CASSLTRTGFTDTRYF.

This sequence joins TRBV20-1 and TRBJ1-6, with 7 bases fitting TRBD1. CDR1 DFQATT and CDR2 SNEGSKA come from the germline V gene (reference sequence). J lost 10 bases, V lost 4 bases, and 7 bases had no gene match. The CDR3 length is 13 residues. The CDR3 DNA reads TGCAGTGCTACGTCAGGGGGTGGGTCACCCCTCCACTTT. Translation gives CSATSGGGSPLHF.

This clonotype was seen ten or more times. The chain couples TRBV29-1 to TRBJ2-1, with 8 positions matching TRBD1. Per germline, CDR1 SQVTM and CDR2 ANQGSEA. The J segment lost 8 bases and the V segment lost 6 bases, leaving 27 bases of the junction unmatched. The CDR3 has 19 amino acids. The CDR3 spells CSVPGRPTGDQDFFHEQFF. CDR3 coding DNA: TGCAGCGTCCCTGGGCGGCCGACAGGGGATCAGGACTTCTTTCATGAGCAGTTCTTC.